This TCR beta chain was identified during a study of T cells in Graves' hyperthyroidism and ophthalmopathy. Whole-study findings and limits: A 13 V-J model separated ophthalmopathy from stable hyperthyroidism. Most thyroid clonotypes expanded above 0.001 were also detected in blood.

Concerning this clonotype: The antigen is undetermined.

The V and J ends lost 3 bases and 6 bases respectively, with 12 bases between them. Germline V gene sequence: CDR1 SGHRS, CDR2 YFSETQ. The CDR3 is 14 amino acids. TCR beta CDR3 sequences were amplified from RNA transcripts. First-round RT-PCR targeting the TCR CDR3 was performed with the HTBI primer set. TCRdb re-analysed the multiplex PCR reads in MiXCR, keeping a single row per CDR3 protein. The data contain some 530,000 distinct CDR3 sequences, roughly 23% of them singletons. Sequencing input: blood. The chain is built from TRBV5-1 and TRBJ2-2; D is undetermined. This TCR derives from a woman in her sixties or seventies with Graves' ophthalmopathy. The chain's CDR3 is CASSSTLIPGELFF. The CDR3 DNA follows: TGCGCCAGCAGCTCAACCCTAATCCCCGGGGAGCTGTTTTTT.